The 29 T cell receptor beta chains below were found in one sample sequenced in a study of cytomegalovirus exposure and HLA in healthy donors. With 60 Vbeta and 13 Jbeta primers, the PCR was carried out. Using immunoSEQ multiplex PCR, the repertoire was profiled, and TCRdb retains in-frame clones only, with some absent. The sample has about 180,000 clones, about three quarters seen once; the top ten hold about 2.3%. Specimen: PBMCs. The receptors were sampled from a female donor in good health and CMV-seronegative.

This clone was found once. The CDR3 DNA is TGTGCCAGCAGAGGGCCGGGGGGGGCAGATACGCAGTATTTT. This translates into CASRGPGGADTQYF. The chain has TRBV2 and TRBJ2-3; TRBD2 aligns across 8 bases. Germline CDR1 and CDR2: SNHLY and FYNNEI. The V segment lost 6 bases and the J segment 4 bases; nucleotides outside the gene matches: 6. The CDR3 has 14 amino acids.

The V and J genes are TRBV30 and TRBJ2-1; tentative D call: TRBD1 (6 bases). V was shortened by 5 bases and J by 3 bases, with 14 bases between the two germline ends. CDR1 and CDR2 from the germline V gene are GTSNPN and SVGIG (reference sequence). The CDR3 sequence is 14 residues long. CDR3 residues: CAWQGILVYNEQFF. CDR3 sequence (DNA): TGTGCCTGGCAGGGGATTTTAGTCTACAATGAGCAGTTCTTC.

V and J are TRBV9 and TRBJ2-1; D ambiguous. Trimming took off 4 bases at V and 4 bases at J, with 18 bases between the two ends. This CDR3 contains 16 residues. In germline, CDR1 is SGDLS, CDR2 YYNGEE. CDR3: CASSSSRDSDYNEQFF. The CDR3 DNA is TGTGCCAGCAGCAGCTCCCGAGACTCCGATTACAATGAGCAGTTCTTC.

J is TRBJ2-2 and V is TRBV6-5; D possibly corresponds to TRBD2 (6 bases). The germline CDR1 and CDR2 sequences are MNHEY and SVGAGI. V lost 0 bases to trimming and J lost 1 base, with 9 bases between them. The CDR3 consists of 16 residues. The CDR3 loop is CASSYSIAENTGELFF. CDR3 in DNA: TGTGCCAGCAGTTACTCGATAGCGGAGAACACCGGGGAGCTGTTTTTT.

The chain links TRBV10-3 to TRBJ1-2, with TRBD1 as a possible D gene (6 bases). CDR1 is ENHRY and CDR2 is SYGVKD in the germline V gene. V lost 9 bases to trimming and J lost 7 bases, with 21 bases between them. CDR3 length: 14 amino acids. The CDR3 region is CAIRGGGVMGGYTF. The CDR3 DNA is TGTGCCATAAGGGGCGGGGGCGTCATGGGTGGCTACACCTTC.

The DNA for the CDR3 is TGTGCCAGCAGTCCACGACAGGAATCCTATGGCTACACCTTC. This gives the protein CASSPRQESYGYTF. The chain employs TRBV6-5 and TRBJ1-2; D is perhaps TRBD1 (6 bases). Trimming removed 5 bases from V and 4 bases from J, with 14 bases in between. CDR3 length: 14 amino acids. Germline CDR1 is MNHEY and CDR2 is SVGAGI.

The chain joins TRBV5-5 to TRBJ1-2; D unclear. This CDR3 contains 15 residues. V lost 2 bases to trimming and J lost 4 bases, with 15 bases between them. Germline values: CDR1 SGHKS, CDR2 YYEKEE (reference sequence). DNA of the CDR3: TGTGCCAGCAGCTTCTTGGTGTTCTCCGGCTATGGCTACACCTTC. This translates into CASSFLVFSGYGYTF.

The J gene is TRBJ2-1, the V gene TRBV7-3; 9 bases agree with TRBD1. V gave up 2 bases and J gave up 4 bases; unmatched junction bases: 6. The CDR3 consists of 16 residues. Germline V gene data show CDR1 as SGHTA and CDR2 as FQGTGA. The CDR3 nucleotides are TGTGCCAGCAGCTTAGGGACAGGGCTCAAATACAATGAGCAGTTCTTC. Its translation is CASSLGTGLKYNEQFF.

V usage is TRBV7-9 and J usage is TRBJ2-3; possible D gene TRBD2, 6 bases. The germline V gene encodes CDR1 SEHNR and CDR2 FQNEAQ (reference sequence). Trimming removed 5 bases at V and 0 bases at J, with 15 bases between. The CDR3 consists of 16 residues. CDR3 amino acids: CASSHPWEDSTDTQYF. The DNA for the CDR3 is TGTGCCAGCAGCCATCCCTGGGAGGACAGCACAGATACGCAGTATTTT.

This clone was detected a few times. The chain links TRBV27 to TRBJ2-5; the D is unclear. The CDR3 is made up of 14 amino acids. V was shortened by 3 bases and J by 5 bases, with 13 bases between the two germline ends. Germline V gene data show CDR1 as MNHEY and CDR2 as SMNVEV (reference sequence). CDR3 region: CASSFTERSETQYF. CDR3 DNA sequence: TGTGCCAGCAGTTTTACCGAACGGTCGGAGACCCAGTACTTC.

The chain uses TRBV7-8 and TRBJ2-7; 15 bases fit TRBD2. V was clipped by 2 bases and J by 3 bases; unmatched bases: 5. CDR3 length: 17 amino acids. The V gene's germline CDR1 is SGHVS and CDR2 FQNEAQ. As DNA, the CDR3 is TGTGCCAGCAGCTTAATCGCGGGACTAGCGGGAGGCTACGAGCAGTACTTC. Amino acid sequence: CASSLIAGLAGGYEQYF.

The genes are TRBV2 and TRBJ2-3; 8 nucleotides agree with TRBD1. Germline V gene sequence: CDR1 SNHLY, CDR2 FYNNEI. V dropped 6 bases and J dropped 5; count of bases not matched to a gene: 4. The CDR3 is 13 amino acids. CDR3 in DNA: TGTGCCAGCAGGGGGACAGGCGGAGATACGCAGTATTTT. Its protein product is CASRGTGGDTQYF.

This sequence joins TRBV4-1 and TRBJ2-1, with 8 bases lining up with TRBD2. V lost 0 bases to trimming and J lost 9 bases; unmatched junction nucleotides: 13. The CDR3 loop spans 17 amino acids. Germline values: CDR1 MGHRA, CDR2 YSYEKL. CDR3 nucleotide sequence: TGCGCCAGCAGCCAAGAGGTGGGAAAGCGGGAGATAGCTGAGCAGTTCTTC. It yields the protein CASSQEVGKREIAEQFF.

The chain combines TRBV4-1 with TRBJ1-2, with D perhaps matching TRBD1 (5 bases). Germline V gene sequence: CDR1 MGHRA, CDR2 YSYEKL. V lost 2 bases and J lost 7, with 17 bases in between. The CDR3 has 15 amino acids. CDR3 region: CASSQTPGQGTGYTF. The CDR3 DNA follows: TGCGCCAGCAGCCAAACGCCTGGGCAGGGCACTGGCTACACCTTC.

This chain links TRBV7-6 with TRBJ2-7, with 11 bases fitting TRBD2. The CDR3 covers 16 residues. CDR1 is SGHVS, CDR2 FNYEAQ, per germline. The ends lost 5 bases at V and 2 bases at J; junction bases unmatched: 8. The CDR3 protein is CASSARLAGSPYEQYF. CDR3 DNA: TGTGCCAGCAGCGCTCGACTAGCGGGGAGTCCCTACGAGCAGTACTTC.

J is TRBJ1-5 and V is TRBV6-1; D possibly corresponds to TRBD1 (5 bases). CDR1 and CDR2 from the germline V gene are MNHNS and SASEGT. This CDR3 is built from 18 residues. V lost 0 bases, J lost 0 bases, and 15 bases lay in between. The CDR3 sequence: CASSEARDSVYSNQPQHF. The CDR3 bases are TGTGCCAGCAGTGAAGCGCGAGACAGCGTATATAGCAATCAGCCCCAGCATTTT.

The table lists this clone with a few counts. CDR3 sequence reads: CASSVVPSGTSGGAGETQYF. The CDR3 bases are TGTGCCAGCAGCGTGGTCCCTTCCGGGACTAGCGGGGGGGCAGGAGAGACCCAGTACTTC. V and J are TRBV9 and TRBJ2-5; TRBD2 agrees at 16 bases. After removal of 2 bases from V and 4 bases from J, the junction contained 14 bases not matched to a gene. Per the germline V gene, CDR1 is SGDLS and CDR2 is YYNGEE. The CDR3 sequence is 20 residues long.

The V call is TRBV7-2, the J call TRBJ1-5; D is perhaps TRBD1 (5 bases). V was clipped by 5 bases and J by 2 bases, with 7 bases between them. This CDR3 is built from 13 residues. CDR1 and CDR2 from the germline V gene are SGHTA and FQGNSA. CDR3 in DNA: TGTGCCAGCAGCCCACAGGGCAATCAGCCCCAGCATTTT. Translating it yields CASSPQGNQPQHF.

The chain uses TRBV5-1 and TRBJ2-5; perhaps TRBD1 as D (6 bases). Looked up from germline, CDR1 is SGHRS and CDR2 is YFSETQ. This CDR3 is 16 amino acids long. V dropped 0 bases and J dropped 5 bases, with 17 bases sitting between them. CDR3 sequence reads: CASSLGDTHQGETQYF. Written as DNA, the CDR3 is TGCGCCAGCAGCTTGGGGGACACTCATCAGGGGGAGACCCAGTACTTC.

The genes are TRBV18 and TRBJ1-2; no clear D. Between the trimmed V and J ends, which lost 0 bases and 8 bases, there was a span of 10 bases. Germline CDR1 KGHSH, CDR2 LQKENI. The CDR3 has 13 amino acids. In DNA form, the CDR3 reads TGTGCCAGCTCACCACCGGGCCGCGAGGGCTACACCTTC. Its translation is CASSPPGREGYTF.

J is TRBJ2-4 and V is TRBV4-2, with D perhaps matching TRBD1 (5 bases). In germline, CDR1 is LGHNA, CDR2 YNFKEQ. V lost 0 bases and J lost 1, with 13 bases in between. The CDR3 spans 17 residues. The CDR3 loop is CASSQDVTAGAKNIQYF. Written as DNA, the CDR3 is TGTGCCAGCAGCCAAGATGTAACCGCAGGGGCCAAAAACATTCAGTACTTC.

V and J are TRBV18 and TRBJ1-5; TRBD1 might be the D (5 bases). The ends were cut back, 4 bases at V and 4 bases at J, with 14 bases in the middle. This CDR3 is 15 amino acids long. Looked up from germline, CDR1 is KGHSH and CDR2 is LQKENI. CDR3 sequence (DNA): TGTGCCAGCTCACAAGCGGGGCAGCTAAATCAGCCCCAGCATTTT. It codes for CASSQAGQLNQPQHF. Complete variable domain (other parts from reference TRBV18 and TRBJ1-5): NAGVMQNPRHLVRRRGQEARLRCSPMKGHSHVYWYRQLPEEGLKFMVYLQKENIIDESGMPKERFSAEFPKEGPSILRIQQVVRGDSAAYFCASSQAGQLNQPQHFGDGTRLSIL.

The rearrangement uses TRBV7-2 and TRBJ2-3; 8 bases align to TRBD1. This CDR3 contains 15 residues. Germline CDR1 SGHTA, CDR2 FQGNSA. The V and J ends lost 4 bases and 6 bases, in that order; junction bases with no gene match: 9. The CDR3 protein is CASSSGGTGLDTQYF. CDR3 in DNA: TGTGCCAGCAGCTCCGGTGGGACAGGACTTGATACGCAGTATTTT.

The V and J genes are TRBV6-4 and TRBJ2-2; tentatively, D is TRBD1 (6 bases). Deletions cut 6 bases from V and 3 bases from J, with 11 bases between. There are 14 residues in the CDR3. Germline V lookup: CDR1 MRHNA, CDR2 SNTAGT. DNA of the CDR3: TGTGCCAGCAGCCGGGACACAGACACCGGGGAGCTGTTTTTT. It codes for CASSRDTDTGELFF.

V usage is TRBV7-6 and J usage is TRBJ2-7; D is possibly TRBD1 (6 bases). The germline V and J ends were trimmed by 1 base and 0 bases, with 10 bases remaining between them. The length of the CDR3 is 15 residues. CDR1 and CDR2 from the germline V gene are SGHVS and FNYEAQ. For the CDR3, the DNA is TGTGCCAGCAGCTTAGTCCCGGACAGCTCCTACGAGCAGTACTTC. Its protein product is CASSLVPDSSYEQYF. Full variable domain (rest looked up from reference TRBV7-6 and TRBJ2-7): GAGVSQSPRYKVTKRGQDVALRCDPISGHVSLYWYRQALGQGPEFLTYFNYEAQQDKSGLPNDRFSAERPEGSISTLTIQRTEQRDSAMYRCASSLVPDSSYEQYFGPGTRLTVT.

J is TRBJ1-3 and V is TRBV28; tentatively, D is TRBD1 (6 bases). The CDR3 totals 16 residues. V dropped 5 bases and J dropped 0 bases, with 14 bases sitting between them. The germline gives CDR1 MDHEN, CDR2 SYDVKM. The CDR3 reads CASSPGGLTSGNTIYF. DNA for the CDR3: TGTGCCAGCAGTCCGGGGGGGCTCACCTCTGGAAACACCATATATTTT.

The chain couples TRBV7-8 to TRBJ2-5, with 7 bases matching TRBD2. The CDR3 spans 17 residues. Trimming took 7 bases from V and 2 from J; bases not matched to a gene: 16. Per the germline V gene, CDR1 is SGHVS and CDR2 is FQNEAQ. Here the CDR3 reads CASTSGTTEYNQETQYF. CDR3 sequence (DNA): TGTGCCAGCACCTCCGGGACTACGGAGTACAATCAAGAGACCCAGTACTTC. Full variable domain (remainder filled in from reference TRBV7-8 and TRBJ2-5): GAGVSQSPRYKVAKRGQDVALRCDPISGHVSLFWYQQALGQGPEFLTYFQNEAQLDKSGLPSDRFFAERPEGSVSTLKIQRTQQEDSAVYLCASTSGTTEYNQETQYFGPGTRLLVL.

This clone was recorded once. The chain uses TRBV11-2 and TRBJ1-5; tentatively, D is TRBD1 (6 bases). The V and J ends lost 5 bases and 7 bases respectively, with 18 bases between them. The CDR3 runs 15 residues. CDR1 is SGHAT and CDR2 is FQNNGV in the germline V gene. For the CDR3, the DNA is TGTGCCAGCAGCCCAAGGACAGCGGGGTCCCAGCCCCAGCATTTT. Translating it yields CASSPRTAGSQPQHF. The variable domain in full, completed from reference TRBV11-2 and TRBJ1-5, reads EAGVAQSPRYKIIEKRQSVAFWCNPISGHATLYWYQQILGQGPKLLIQFQNNGVVDDSQLPKDRFSAERLKGVDSTLKIQPAKLEDSAVYLCASSPRTAGSQPQHFGDGTRLSIL.

This clone has only a few counts. The rearrangement links TRBV2 to TRBJ1-5; D is ambiguous. Germline V gene sequence: CDR1 SNHLY, CDR2 FYNNEI. This CDR3 comprises 15 residues. V lost 7 bases and J 0 bases, leaving 13 bases between the germline ends. The CDR3 region is CASTLIGFSNQPQHF. The CDR3, as DNA: TGTGCCAGCACCCTAATCGGGTTTAGCAATCAGCCCCAGCATTTT.